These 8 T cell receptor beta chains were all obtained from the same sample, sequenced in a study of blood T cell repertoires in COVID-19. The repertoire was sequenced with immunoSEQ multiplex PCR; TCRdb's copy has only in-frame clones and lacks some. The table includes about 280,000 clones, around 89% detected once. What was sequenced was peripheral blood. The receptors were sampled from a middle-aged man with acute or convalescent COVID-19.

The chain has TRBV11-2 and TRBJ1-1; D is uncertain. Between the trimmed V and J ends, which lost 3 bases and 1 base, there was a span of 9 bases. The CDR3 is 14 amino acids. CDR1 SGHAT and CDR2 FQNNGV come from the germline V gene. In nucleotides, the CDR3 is TGTGCCAGCAGCTTTTCGGCGGAGAACACTGAAGCTTTCTTT. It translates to CASSFSAENTEAFF. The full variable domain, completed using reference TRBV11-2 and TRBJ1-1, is EAGVAQSPRYKIIEKRQSVAFWCNPISGHATLYWYQQILGQGPKLLIQFQNNGVVDDSQLPKDRFSAERLKGVDSTLKIQPAKLEDSAVYLCASSFSAENTEAFFGQGTRLTVV.

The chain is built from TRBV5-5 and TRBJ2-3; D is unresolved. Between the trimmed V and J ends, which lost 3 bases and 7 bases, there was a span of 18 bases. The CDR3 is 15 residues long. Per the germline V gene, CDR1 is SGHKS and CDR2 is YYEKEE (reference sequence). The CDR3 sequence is CASSSPLGLSYTQYF. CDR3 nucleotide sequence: TGTGCCAGCAGCTCCCCCCTTGGGCTTAGTTATACGCAGTATTTT.

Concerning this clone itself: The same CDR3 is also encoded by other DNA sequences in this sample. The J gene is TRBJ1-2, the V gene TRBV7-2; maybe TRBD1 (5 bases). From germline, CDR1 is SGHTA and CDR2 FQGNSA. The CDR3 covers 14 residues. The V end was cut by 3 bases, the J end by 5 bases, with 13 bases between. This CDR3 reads CASSLAGLPYGYTF. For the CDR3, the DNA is TGTGCCAGCAGCTTGGCGGGGCTTCCTTATGGCTACACCTTC.

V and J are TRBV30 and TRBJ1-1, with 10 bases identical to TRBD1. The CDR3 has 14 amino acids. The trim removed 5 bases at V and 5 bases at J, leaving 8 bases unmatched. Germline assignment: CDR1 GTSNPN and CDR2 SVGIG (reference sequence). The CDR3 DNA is TGTGCCTGGGGAAGGGACAGGGGAGGGACTGAAGCTTTCTTT. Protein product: CAWGRDRGGTEAFF.

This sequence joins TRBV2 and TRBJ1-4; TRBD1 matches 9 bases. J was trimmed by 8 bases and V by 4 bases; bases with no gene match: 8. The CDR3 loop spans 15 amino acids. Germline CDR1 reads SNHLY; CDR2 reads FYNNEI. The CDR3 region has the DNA TGTGCCAGCAGTGGAGACAGGGGGACCGGCGAAAAACTGTTTTTT. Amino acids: CASSGDRGTGEKLFF. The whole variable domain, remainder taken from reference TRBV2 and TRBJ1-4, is EPEVTQTPSHQVTQMGQEVILRCVPISNHLYFYWYRQILGQKVEFLVSFYNNEISEKSEIFDDQFSVERPDGSNFTLKIRSTKLEDSAMYFCASSGDRGTGEKLFFGSGTQLSVL.

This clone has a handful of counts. The CDR3: CASGLQGNHEQFF. The CDR3 nucleotides are TGTGCTAGTGGCCTACAGGGGAACCATGAGCAGTTCTTC. This rearrangement joins TRBV12-5 to TRBJ2-1, with 7 bases aligning to TRBD1. The CDR3 is 13 residues long. Germline V gene lookup returns CDR1 LGHNT and CDR2 FRNRAP. V was clipped by 6 bases and J by 8 bases; unmatched bases: 7.

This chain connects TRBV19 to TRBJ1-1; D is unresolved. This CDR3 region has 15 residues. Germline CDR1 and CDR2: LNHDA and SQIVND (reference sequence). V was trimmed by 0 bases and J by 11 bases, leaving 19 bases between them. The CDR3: CASSIEDIPSVRAFF. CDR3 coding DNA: TGTGCCAGTAGTATAGAAGACATCCCCTCGGTTCGGGCTTTCTTT.

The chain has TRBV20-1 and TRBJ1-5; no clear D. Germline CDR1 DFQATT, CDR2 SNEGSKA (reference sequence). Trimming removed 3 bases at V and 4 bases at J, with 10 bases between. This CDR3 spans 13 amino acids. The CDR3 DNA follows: TGCAGTGCTAGTACCCGAGAGAATCAGCCCCAGCATTTT. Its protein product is CSASTRENQPQHF.